One sample yielded the 23 T cell receptor beta chains listed below, sequenced in a study of blood T cell repertoires in COVID-19. Clones were sequenced by immunoSEQ multiplex PCR, and TCRdb holds only the in-frame ones, with some missing. The repertoire includes 250,000 to 350,000 clones, roughly 85% of them detected once, and around 2.5% sits in the top ten. Sequencing used PBMCs or T cells enriched from blood (not recorded which). The receptors derive from a woman aged 45-65 years who had recovered from COVID-19.

V usage is TRBV5-1 and J usage is TRBJ1-4, with D perhaps TRBD1 (5 bases). The V gene lost 4 bases and the J gene lost 5 bases, with 9 bases spanning the gap. This CDR3 spans 13 amino acids. The germline gives CDR1 SGHRS, CDR2 YFSETQ. CDR3 bases: TGCGCCAGCAGCATTCCAGGGAATGAAAAACTGTTTTTT. It specifies CASSIPGNEKLFF.

This sequence joins TRBV7-2 and TRBJ2-5; no definite D call. The CDR3 length is 13 residues. Per germline, CDR1 SGHTA and CDR2 FQGNSA. Trimming cost V 1 base and J 2 bases, with 5 bases left between them. The CDR3 reads CASSLGPQETQYF. The CDR3 DNA reads TGTGCCAGCAGCTTAGGTCCACAAGAGACCCAGTACTTC.

J is TRBJ2-7 and V is TRBV29-1; 7 bases are a match to TRBD1. J lost 3 bases, V lost 7 bases, and 9 bases had no gene match. The CDR3 spans 13 residues. CDR1 is SQVTM and CDR2 is ANQGSEA in the germline V gene. The chain's CDR3 is CSARDSAFYEQYF. DNA of the CDR3: TGCAGCGCCAGGGACAGCGCCTTCTACGAGCAGTACTTC.

This clone appeared once. Here the CDR3 reads CASSLSPSVSYEQYF. The CDR3 DNA reads TGCGCCAGCAGCCTTAGCCCTAGCGTCTCCTACGAGCAGTACTTC. The chain has TRBV4-1 and TRBJ2-7; tentatively, D is TRBD2 (6 bases). The length of the CDR3 is 15 residues. CDR1 and CDR2 from the germline V gene are MGHRA and YSYEKL. V dropped 4 bases and J dropped 0 bases, with 13 bases sitting between them.

The V gene is TRBV27, the J gene TRBJ1-5; D may be TRBD1 (6 bases). This CDR3 is built from 15 residues. The ends were cut back, 5 bases at V and 0 bases at J, with 11 bases in the middle. Germline lookup yields CDR1 MNHEY and CDR2 SMNVEV (reference sequence). The CDR3 region has the DNA TGTGCCAGCAGTAGAGGGACACATAGCAATCAGCCCCAGCATTTT. Residues: CASSRGTHSNQPQHF.

The chain recombines TRBV14 with TRBJ1-2; D may be TRBD1 (6 bases). The V gene lost 6 bases and the J gene lost 7 bases, with 21 bases spanning the gap. The CDR3 runs to 15 residues. Germline CDR1 reads SGHDN; CDR2 reads FVKESK. CDR3 sequence reads: CASSSRGGPVGGYTF. The CDR3 DNA reads TGTGCCAGCAGTTCCAGGGGTGGCCCGGTCGGTGGCTACACCTTC.

This chain connects TRBV19 to TRBJ1-2; 8 bases fit TRBD1. The CDR3 runs 15 residues. V was clipped by 10 bases and J by 0 bases; unmatched bases: 10. CDR1 and CDR2 (germline): LNHDA, SQIVND (reference sequence). CDR3 DNA sequence: TGTGCCACTGAGGGACAGGTCGAACCTAACTATGGCTACACCTTC. Translation gives CATEGQVEPNYGYTF.

This clone showed up just once. The CDR3 protein is CASSPSGNYNEQFF. DNA for the CDR3: TGTGCCAGCAGTCCAAGCGGGAACTACAATGAGCAGTTCTTC. The chain recombines TRBV6-4 with TRBJ2-1, with TRBD2 identical over 7 bases. Germline V lookup: CDR1 MRHNA, CDR2 SNTAGT. There are 14 residues in the CDR3. J lost 3 bases, V lost 5 bases, and 4 bases had no gene match.

The table lists this clone with a count of one. The chain joins TRBV29-1 to TRBJ2-3, with D possibly matching TRBD2 (6 bases). CDR1 is SQVTM, CDR2 ANQGSEA, per germline. V lost 7 bases, J lost 0 bases, and 14 bases lay in between. This CDR3 region has 14 residues. CDR3 loop: CSGILAPSTDTQYF. DNA for the CDR3: TGCAGCGGAATTCTAGCGCCCAGCACAGATACGCAGTATTTT.

This chain connects TRBV20-1 to TRBJ1-1; no definite D call. The V end lost 3 bases, the J end lost 4 bases, and 12 bases lay between the germline ends. CDR3 length: 13 amino acids. CDR1 and CDR2 from the germline V gene are DFQATT and SNEGSKA (reference sequence). Here the CDR3 DNA reads TGCAGTGCTAGTTTCGAGGGAGGCACTGAAGCTTTCTTT. Translated: CSASFEGGTEAFF.

The genes are TRBV19 and TRBJ2-1; 7 nucleotides agree with TRBD1. V lost 1 base, J lost 7 bases, and 10 bases stayed unmatched. This CDR3 spans 16 amino acids. The germline V gene has CDR1 LNHDA and CDR2 SQIVND (reference sequence). CDR3 bases: TGTGCCAGTAGTATAGTCGGACAGGCCTTAGGTAATGAGCAGTTCTTC. Residues: CASSIVGQALGNEQFF. The variable domain in full, with the rest retrieved from reference TRBV19 and TRBJ2-1, is DGGITQSPKYLFRKEGQNVTLSCEQNLNHDAMYWYRQDPGQGLRLIYYSQIVNDFQKGDIAEGYSVSREKKESFPLTVTSAQKNPTAFYLCASSIVGQALGNEQFFGPGTRLTVL.

This chain links TRBV6-5 with TRBJ1-1; D is undetermined. V lost 5 bases, J lost 5 bases, and 15 bases lay in between. CDR1 is MNHEY and CDR2 is SVGAGI in the germline V gene. The CDR3 totals 14 residues. The CDR3 nucleotides read TGTGCCAGCAGTCACGACGGCGGGAGGACTGAAGCTTTCTTT. Encoded protein: CASSHDGGRTEAFF.

The chain carries TRBV2 and TRBJ2-1; 15 positions match TRBD2. J was trimmed by 0 bases and V by 6 bases; bases with no gene match: 6. CDR3 length: 18 residues. Germline V gene sequence: CDR1 SNHLY, CDR2 FYNNEI. The CDR3 reads CASSGTSGRQSSYNEQFF. The CDR3 DNA reads as TGTGCCAGCAGCGGGACTAGCGGGAGGCAAAGCTCCTACAATGAGCAGTTCTTC.

The chain links TRBV10-2 to TRBJ2-7; D is ambiguous. The CDR3 sequence is 13 residues long. CDR1 and CDR2 (germline): WSHSY, SAAADI. V lost 0 bases to trimming and J lost 5 bases, with 8 bases between them. The CDR3 protein is CASSESEEDEQYF. CDR3 DNA sequence: TGCGCCAGCAGTGAGTCGGAAGAGGACGAGCAGTACTTC.

This clone was detected a few times. The chain carries TRBV9 and TRBJ2-4; TRBD2 matches at 9 bases. The CDR3 has 17 amino acids. CDR1 and CDR2 (germline): SGDLS, YYNGEE. J gave up 1 base and V 0 bases, and 5 bases lay outside the gene matches. The DNA for the CDR3 is TGTGCCAGCAGCGTAGGTTCTAGCGGGGTTGCCAAAAACATTCAGTACTTC. As protein: CASSVGSSGVAKNIQYF.

A single count supports this clone. This sequence joins TRBV5-1 and TRBJ1-6; D unclear. Germline CDR1 is SGHRS and CDR2 is YFSETQ. Trimming pared 4 bases from V and 5 bases from J, leaving 16 bases between. The CDR3 runs 16 residues. DNA of the CDR3: TGCGCCAGCAGCCCCGTGGGGAGTCAGGATAATTCACCCCTCCACTTT. As protein: CASSPVGSQDNSPLHF.

The CDR3 region is CSASSSIVRGDRGLDEQFF. As DNA, the CDR3 is TGCAGTGCTAGTTCCTCGATAGTGAGGGGGGACAGGGGACTCGATGAGCAGTTCTTC. V and J are TRBV20-1 and TRBJ2-1; 10 bases match TRBD1. The CDR3 length is 19 residues. V shed 3 bases and J 8 bases; nucleotides not matched to a gene: 22. The germline V gene encodes CDR1 DFQATT and CDR2 SNEGSKA (reference sequence).

This rearrangement joins TRBV19 to TRBJ1-6; no reliable D call. Trimming cost V 3 bases and J 6 bases, with 9 bases left between them. The CDR3 is made up of 14 amino acids. Germline lookup yields CDR1 LNHDA and CDR2 SQIVND (reference sequence). CDR3 sequence: CASSIPGSNSPLHF. CDR3 nucleotides: TGTGCCAGTAGTATCCCAGGCTCTAATTCACCCCTCCACTTT.

J is TRBJ1-2 and V is TRBV30, with D perhaps matching TRBD1 (5 bases). The CDR3 spans 13 residues. CDR1 is GTSNPN, CDR2 SVGIG, per germline (reference sequence). V was clipped by 2 bases and J by 8 bases, with 15 bases between them. The CDR3 sequence: CAWSSQGLGGYTF. The CDR3, as DNA: TGTGCCTGGAGTTCGCAGGGACTCGGGGGCTACACCTTC.

This clone has only one observation. The V gene is TRBV12-3 or TRBV12-4, the J gene TRBJ1-1; 10 bases are shared with TRBD1. This CDR3 spans 13 amino acids. With 7 bases clipped from V and 5 bases from J, the junction kept 4 bases outside the gene matches. The CDR3 coding sequence is TGTGCCAGCACCCGGACAGGGGGGACTGAAGCTTTCTTT. Translated, it gives CASTRTGGTEAFF.

This chain connects TRBV5-4 to TRBJ2-7; 11 bases match TRBD2. The CDR3 is made up of 17 amino acids. Trimming took 4 bases from V and 7 from J; bases not matched to a gene: 16. Germline lookup yields CDR1 SGHNT and CDR2 YYREEE (reference sequence). The CDR3 spells CASSRDPSGRSGTEQYF. The CDR3 nucleotides read TGTGCCAGCAGCCGAGACCCTAGCGGGAGGTCCGGGACGGAGCAGTACTTC.

The genes are TRBV9 and TRBJ1-1; 7 bases are shared with TRBD1. The J segment lost 3 bases and the V segment lost 4 bases, leaving 9 bases of the junction unmatched. The CDR3 runs to 15 residues. Per the germline V gene, CDR1 is SGDLS and CDR2 is YYNGEE. The CDR3 sequence: CASSMTGLGDTEAFF. CDR3 nucleotide sequence: TGTGCCAGCAGCATGACAGGGTTAGGGGACACTGAAGCTTTCTTT.

The chain couples TRBV18 to TRBJ2-7; TRBD1 matches at 8 bases. This CDR3 comprises 15 residues. The V and J ends lost 0 bases and 4 bases, in that order; junction bases with no gene match: 5. Germline V gene sequence: CDR1 KGHSH, CDR2 LQKENI. The CDR3 sequence is CASSPPGRGQYEQYF. The CDR3 region has the DNA TGTGCCAGCTCACCACCTGGCAGGGGGCAGTACGAGCAGTACTTC.